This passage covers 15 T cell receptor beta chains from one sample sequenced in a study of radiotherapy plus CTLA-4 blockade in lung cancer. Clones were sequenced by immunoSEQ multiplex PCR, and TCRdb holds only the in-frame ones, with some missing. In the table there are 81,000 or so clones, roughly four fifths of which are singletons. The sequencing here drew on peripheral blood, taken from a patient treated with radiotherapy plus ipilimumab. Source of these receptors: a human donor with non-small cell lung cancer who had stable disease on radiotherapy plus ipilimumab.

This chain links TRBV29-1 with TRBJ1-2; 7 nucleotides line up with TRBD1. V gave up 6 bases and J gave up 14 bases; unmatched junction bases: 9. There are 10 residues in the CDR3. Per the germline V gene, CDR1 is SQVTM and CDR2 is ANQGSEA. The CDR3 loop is CSVGDSAITF. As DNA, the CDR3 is TGCAGCGTCGGGGACAGCGCAATTACCTTC.

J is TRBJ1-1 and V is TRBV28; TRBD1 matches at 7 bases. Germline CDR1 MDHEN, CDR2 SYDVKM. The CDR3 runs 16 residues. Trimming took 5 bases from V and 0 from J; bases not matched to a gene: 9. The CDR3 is CASSRTGRLMNTEAFF. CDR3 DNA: TGTGCCAGCAGTAGGACAGGCCGACTCATGAACACTGAAGCTTTCTTT.

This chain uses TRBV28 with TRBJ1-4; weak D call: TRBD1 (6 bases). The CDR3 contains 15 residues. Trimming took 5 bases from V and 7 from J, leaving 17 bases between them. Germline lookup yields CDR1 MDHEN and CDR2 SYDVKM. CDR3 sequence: CASSGWGAEGEKLFF. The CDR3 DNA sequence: TGTGCCAGCAGTGGTTGGGGGGCTGAGGGTGAAAAACTGTTTTTT. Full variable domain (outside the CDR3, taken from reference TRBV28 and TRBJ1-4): DVKVTQSSRYLVKRTGEKVFLECVQDMDHENMFWYRQDPGLGLRLIYFSYDVKMKEKGDIPEGYSVSREKKERFSLILESASTNQTSMYLCASSGWGAEGEKLFFGSGTQLSVL.

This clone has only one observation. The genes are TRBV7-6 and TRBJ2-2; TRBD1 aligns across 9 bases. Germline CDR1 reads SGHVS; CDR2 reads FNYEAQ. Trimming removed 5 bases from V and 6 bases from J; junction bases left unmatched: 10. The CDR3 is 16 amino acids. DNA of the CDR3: TGTGCCAGCAGCCTGGGACAGGGCGTTAGCCCCGGGGAGCTGTTTTTT. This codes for CASSLGQGVSPGELFF.

CDR3 DNA: TGTGCCAGTAGCCCGACCGGGACAGGCTATCAGCCCCAGCATTTT. Its protein product is CASSPTGTGYQPQHF. The chain recombines TRBV19 with TRBJ1-5, with 8 nucleotides matching TRBD1. This CDR3 comprises 15 residues. V lost 6 bases to trimming and J lost 5 bases; unmatched junction nucleotides: 9. Germline CDR1 and CDR2: LNHDA and SQIVND (reference sequence).

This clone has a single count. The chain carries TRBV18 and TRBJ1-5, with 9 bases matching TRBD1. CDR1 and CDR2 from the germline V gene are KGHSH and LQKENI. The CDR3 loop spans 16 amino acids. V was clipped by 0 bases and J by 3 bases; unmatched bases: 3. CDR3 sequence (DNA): TGTGCCAGCTCACCACCGGGACAGGGAAACAATCAGCCCCAGCATTTT. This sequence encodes CASSPPGQGNNQPQHF.

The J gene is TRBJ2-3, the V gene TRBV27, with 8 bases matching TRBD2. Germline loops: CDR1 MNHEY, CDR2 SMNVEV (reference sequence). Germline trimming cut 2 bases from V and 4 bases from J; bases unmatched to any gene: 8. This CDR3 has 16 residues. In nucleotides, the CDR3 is TGTGCCAGCAGTTTACGTAATGGACTAGCATCAGATACGCAGTATTTT. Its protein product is CASSLRNGLASDTQYF.

CDR3 loop: CASRRTSGGAGEQFF. CDR3 coding DNA: TGTGCCAGTAGGAGGACTAGCGGGGGGGCGGGTGAGCAGTTCTTC. The chain joins TRBV19 to TRBJ2-1, with TRBD2 identical over 15 bases. V trimming: 6 bases; J trimming: 9 bases; junction bases outside the gene matches: 6. Germline V gene sequence: CDR1 LNHDA, CDR2 SQIVND (reference sequence). CDR3 length: 15 amino acids.

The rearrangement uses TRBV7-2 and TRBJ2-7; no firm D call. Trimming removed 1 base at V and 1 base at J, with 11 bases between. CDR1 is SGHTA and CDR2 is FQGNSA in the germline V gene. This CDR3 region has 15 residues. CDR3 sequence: CASSLELRRSYEQYF. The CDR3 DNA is TGTGCCAGCAGCTTAGAGCTCAGGAGATCCTACGAGCAGTACTTC.

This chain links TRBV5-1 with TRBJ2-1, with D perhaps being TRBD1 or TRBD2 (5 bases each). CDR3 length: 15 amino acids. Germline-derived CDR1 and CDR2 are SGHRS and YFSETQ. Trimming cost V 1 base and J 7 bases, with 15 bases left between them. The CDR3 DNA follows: TGCGCCAGCAGCTTGTTCGCGGGCTCAGGGAATGAGCAGTTCTTC. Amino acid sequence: CASSLFAGSGNEQFF.

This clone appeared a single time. Here the CDR3 reads CASSASIAGRNYEQYF. The CDR3 DNA reads as TGTGCCAGCAGCGCAAGTATAGCGGGGCGAAACTACGAGCAGTACTTC. The chain links TRBV9 to TRBJ2-7; 8 nucleotides agree with TRBD2. After removal of 3 bases from V and 3 bases from J, the junction contained 11 bases not matched to a gene. CDR1 and CDR2 from the germline V gene are SGDLS and YYNGEE. The CDR3 extends over 16 amino acids.

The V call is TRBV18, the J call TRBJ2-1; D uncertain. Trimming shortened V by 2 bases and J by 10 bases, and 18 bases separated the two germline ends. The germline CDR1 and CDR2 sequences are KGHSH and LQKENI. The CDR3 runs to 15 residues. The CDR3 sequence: CASSPRQAAESEQFF. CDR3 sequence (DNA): TGTGCCAGCTCACCAAGGCAGGCCGCCGAATCGGAGCAGTTCTTC.

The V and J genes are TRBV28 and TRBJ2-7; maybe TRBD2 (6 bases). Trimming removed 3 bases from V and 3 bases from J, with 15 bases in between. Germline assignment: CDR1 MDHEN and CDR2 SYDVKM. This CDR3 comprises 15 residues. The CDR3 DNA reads TGTGCCAGCAGTTTCAGCGGGTCCCTAGTCTACGAGCAGTACTTC. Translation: CASSFSGSLVYEQYF. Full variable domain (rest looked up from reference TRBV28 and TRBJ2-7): DVKVTQSSRYLVKRTGEKVFLECVQDMDHENMFWYRQDPGLGLRLIYFSYDVKMKEKGDIPEGYSVSREKKERFSLILESASTNQTSMYLCASSFSGSLVYEQYFGPGTRLTVT.

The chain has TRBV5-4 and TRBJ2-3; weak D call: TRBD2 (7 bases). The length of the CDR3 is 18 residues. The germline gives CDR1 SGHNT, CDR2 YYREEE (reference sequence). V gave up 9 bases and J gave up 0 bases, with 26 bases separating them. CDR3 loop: CATAGAFGASGSTDTQYF. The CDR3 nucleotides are TGTGCCACCGCAGGGGCCTTTGGGGCTAGCGGAAGCACAGATACGCAGTATTTT.

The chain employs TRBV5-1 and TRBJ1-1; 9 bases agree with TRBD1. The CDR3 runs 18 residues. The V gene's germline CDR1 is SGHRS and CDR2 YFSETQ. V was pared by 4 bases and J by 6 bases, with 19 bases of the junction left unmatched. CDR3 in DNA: TGCGCCAGCAGCCGCCCACCGGGACAGGGTCAAACTTTGTCTGAAGCTTTCTTT. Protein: CASSRPPGQGQTLSEAFF.